A single sample is the source of the 25 T cell receptor beta chains below, sequenced in a study of blood T cell repertoires in COVID-19. Sequencing used immunoSEQ multiplex PCR; TCRdb keeps in-frame clones, though not all of them. This table has 250,000 to 300,000 clones, roughly 85% appearing once. Sequenced material: PBMCs or T cells enriched from blood (not recorded which). The receptors were gathered from a man between 40 and 49 years old who had been exposed to COVID-19.

This clone appeared a single time. This chain links TRBV27 with TRBJ1-1, with 7 bases identical to TRBD1. The germline V gene has CDR1 MNHEY and CDR2 SMNVEV (reference sequence). J gave up 6 bases and V 0 bases, and 1 base lay outside the gene matches. This CDR3 has 13 residues. CDR3 region: CASSLSGGSEAFF. In DNA form, the CDR3 reads TGTGCCAGCAGTTTATCAGGGGGCTCTGAAGCTTTCTTT.

The chain combines TRBV7-8 with TRBJ1-4; D gene ambiguous. V was pared by 4 bases and J by 8 bases, with 14 bases between. From germline, CDR1 is SGHVS and CDR2 FQNEAQ. This CDR3 has 14 residues. CDR3 residues: CASSSSDIWEKLFF. CDR3 in DNA: TGTGCCAGCAGCTCATCAGACATTTGGGAAAAACTGTTTTTT.

V is TRBV4-1 and J is TRBJ1-4; TRBD1 matches 7 bases. Germline values: CDR1 MGHRA, CDR2 YSYEKL. This CDR3 contains 16 residues. Trimming cost V 5 bases and J 3 bases; bases outside gene matches: 9. CDR3 bases: TGCGCCAGCAGCTACACACAGGGGTTGGCTAATGAAAAACTGTTTTTT. It codes for CASSYTQGLANEKLFF.

V gene TRBV11-2 combines with J gene TRBJ2-7, with D tentatively TRBD1 (6 bases). The CDR3 contains 14 residues. V was shortened by 3 bases and J by 5 bases, with 14 bases between the two germline ends. Germline V gives CDR1 SGHAT, CDR2 FQNNGV. The CDR3 sequence is CASSFGTGLHEQYF. The CDR3 nucleotides are TGTGCCAGCAGCTTCGGAACAGGGCTCCACGAGCAGTACTTC.

The chain couples TRBV9 to TRBJ2-5; D uncertain. Trimming took off 0 bases at V and 2 bases at J, with 8 bases between the two ends. The germline gives CDR1 SGDLS, CDR2 YYNGEE. The CDR3 is 14 amino acids. The DNA for the CDR3 is TGTGCCAGCAGCGTAGGGGCAGAACAAGAGACCCAGTACTTC. Protein sequence: CASSVGAEQETQYF.

This sequence joins TRBV2 and TRBJ1-4; TRBD1 matches 9 bases. The V gene's germline CDR1 is SNHLY and CDR2 FYNNEI. V dropped 3 bases and J dropped 6; count of bases not matched to a gene: 5. CDR3 length: 15 amino acids. For the CDR3, the DNA is TGTGCCAGCAGTGACTACAGGGGGCTGGATGAAAAACTGTTTTTT. This gives the protein CASSDYRGLDEKLFF.

The V and J genes are TRBV10-3 and TRBJ2-5, with TRBD2 matching 9 bases. The CDR3 loop spans 13 amino acids. The V gene's germline CDR1 is ENHRY and CDR2 SYGVKD. V dropped 8 bases and J dropped 3; count of bases not matched to a gene: 4. The CDR3 DNA is TGTGCCATCCGGTCTAGCGGGGAAGAGACCCAGTACTTC. Protein sequence: CAIRSSGEETQYF.

V usage is TRBV5-4 and J usage is TRBJ1-4; TRBD1 agrees at 7 bases. The germline V gene encodes CDR1 SGHNT and CDR2 YYREEE (reference sequence). J lost 0 bases, V lost 4 bases, and 6 bases had no gene match. This CDR3 spans 16 amino acids. The CDR3 coding sequence is TGTGCCAGCAGCACCCGACAGGGCACAACTAATGAAAAACTGTTTTTT. Residues: CASSTRQGTTNEKLFF.

This chain connects TRBV11-2 to TRBJ2-7; 7 nucleotides align to TRBD1. The V gene's germline CDR1 is SGHAT and CDR2 FQNNGV. CDR3 length: 12 amino acids. V lost 9 bases, J lost 4 bases, and 6 bases stayed unmatched. The CDR3 is CASTGTEYEQYF. The CDR3 DNA follows: TGTGCCAGTACCGGGACAGAGTACGAGCAGTACTTC.

The chain has TRBV11-3 and TRBJ1-6, with TRBD1 identical over 7 bases. Germline V lookup: CDR1 SGHNT, CDR2 YENEEA. The J segment lost 6 bases and the V segment lost 5 bases, leaving 7 bases of the junction unmatched. The CDR3 totals 15 residues. CDR3 residues: CASSPRQGLNSPLHF. The CDR3 bases are TGTGCCAGCAGCCCCCGACAGGGCCTTAATTCACCCCTCCACTTT.

V is TRBV2 and J is TRBJ1-1; weak D call: TRBD1 (5 bases). V lost 6 bases and J lost 11, with 25 bases in between. The CDR3 covers 15 residues. Looked up from germline, CDR1 is SNHLY and CDR2 is FYNNEI. The DNA of the CDR3 is TGTGCCAGCAGCGGCACGACAGACCCCCTTGGACCCGCTTTCTTT. Translating gives CASSGTTDPLGPAFF.

The chain has TRBV4-1 and TRBJ1-4, with D hard to call. The CDR3 loop spans 12 amino acids. CDR1 is MGHRA, CDR2 YSYEKL, per germline. The germline V and J ends were trimmed by 0 bases and 10 bases, with 6 bases remaining between them. CDR3 region: CASSQEGGKLFF. The CDR3 bases are TGCGCCAGCAGCCAAGAAGGCGGAAAACTGTTTTTT.

This chain connects TRBV5-1 to TRBJ2-6; no clear D. Trimming took 2 bases from V and 0 from J, leaving 15 bases between them. Looked up from germline, CDR1 is SGHRS and CDR2 is YFSETQ. The CDR3 consists of 18 residues. CDR3 nucleotides: TGCGCCAGCAGCTTAAGTATTGTGACGGGCTCTGGGGCCAACGTCCTGACTTTC. This gives the protein CASSLSIVTGSGANVLTF.

This clone was observed a few times. The gene calls are TRBV10-2 and TRBJ2-1, with TRBD2 identical over 14 bases. Germline V gene lookup returns CDR1 WSHSY and CDR2 SAAADI. The ends lost 9 bases at V and 10 bases at J; junction bases unmatched: 8. The CDR3 contains 14 residues. The DNA for the CDR3 is TGCGCCAGTTCCGGACTAGCGGGAGGATTGGAGCAGTTCTTC. This encodes CASSGLAGGLEQFF.

The J gene is TRBJ1-5, the V gene TRBV24-1, with a possible D match to TRBD1 (6 bases). Trimming shortened V by 4 bases and J by 7 bases, and 16 bases separated the two germline ends. CDR1 is KGHDR and CDR2 is SFDVKD in the germline V gene. The CDR3 has 15 amino acids. The CDR3 loop reads CATSDPRGGDQPQHF. DNA for the CDR3: TGTGCCACCAGTGACCCCCGGGGGGGCGACCAGCCCCAGCATTTT.

This clone was detected once. This rearrangement joins TRBV29-1 to TRBJ2-1; 10 nucleotides agree with TRBD1. The V gene end was trimmed by 4 bases and the J gene end by 4 bases; junction bases not matched to a gene: 4. Germline V gene sequence: CDR1 SQVTM, CDR2 ANQGSEA. The CDR3 has 14 amino acids. The CDR3 DNA sequence: TGCAGCGTTGTGGGGACAGGGGATTACAATGAGCAGTTCTTC. It encodes CSVVGTGDYNEQFF.

V usage is TRBV20-1 and J usage is TRBJ1-4; maybe TRBD1 (6 bases). CDR1 is DFQATT and CDR2 is SNEGSKA in the germline V gene (reference sequence). CDR3 length: 14 amino acids. V lost 3 bases and J lost 5, with 13 bases in between. CDR3 bases: TGCAGTGCTAGTTCTGGACAGCAAAATGAAAAACTGTTTTTT. Amino acids: CSASSGQQNEKLFF.

This chain joins TRBV7-6 and TRBJ2-7, with TRBD1 as a possible D gene (6 bases). Germline V gene lookup returns CDR1 SGHVS and CDR2 FNYEAQ. This CDR3 is built from 16 residues. V lost 5 bases to trimming and J lost 2 bases, with 19 bases between them. The CDR3 DNA follows: TGTGCCAGCAGCCCCCAGCTGGTGGGGACAACCTACGAGCAGTACTTC. Amino acids: CASSPQLVGTTYEQYF.

This rearrangement joins TRBV7-9 to TRBJ2-7; D remains ambiguous. The germline V and J ends were trimmed by 4 bases and 2 bases, with 9 bases remaining between them. CDR1 SEHNR and CDR2 FQNEAQ come from the germline V gene (reference sequence). CDR3 length: 13 amino acids. The CDR3 reads CASSSPRAYEQYF. CDR3 coding DNA: TGTGCCAGCAGCTCCCCCCGGGCCTACGAGCAGTACTTC.

The chain combines TRBV5-1 with TRBJ2-1; 8 bases agree with TRBD1. J gave up 4 bases and V 0 bases, and 24 bases lay outside the gene matches. Germline V lookup: CDR1 SGHRS, CDR2 YFSETQ. This CDR3 contains 22 residues. CDR3 DNA: TGCGCCAGCAGCTTGGCCATAATCGCACGGGGGTCCTCCCAGGGGGCTTACAATGAGCAGTTCTTC. Its protein product is CASSLAIIARGSSQGAYNEQFF.

CDR3 sequence (DNA): TGTGCCAGCAGCCCTATCACAGATACGCAGTATTTT. Its translation is CASSPITDTQYF. The V gene is TRBV12-3 or TRBV12-4, the J gene TRBJ2-3; D is unclear. V lost 6 bases, J lost 2 bases, and 6 bases lay in between. The CDR3 loop spans 12 amino acids.

The chain employs TRBV5-6 and TRBJ1-2, with 9 positions matching TRBD1. This CDR3 is 14 amino acids long. V shed 4 bases, J shed 5 bases, and the junction held 6 bases outside the gene matches. The V gene's germline CDR1 is SGHDT and CDR2 YYEEEE. CDR3 DNA sequence: TGTGCCAGCAGCCAGGGACAGGGAAAATATGGCTACACCTTC. Protein: CASSQGQGKYGYTF.

The chain's CDR3 is CASRSGGRGAFF. The CDR3 bases are TGTGCCAGCAGATCGGGGGGAAGGGGTGCTTTCTTT. The V gene is TRBV25-1, the J gene TRBJ1-1, with a tentative D call TRBD1 (5 bases). The germline CDR1 and CDR2 sequences are MGHDK and SYGVNS. V was pared by 6 bases and J by 11 bases, with 16 bases between. The CDR3 spans 12 residues.

The chain joins TRBV27 to TRBJ2-2, with D tentatively TRBD1 (5 bases). Germline V CDR1 and CDR2: MNHEY, SMNVEV (reference sequence). V lost 4 bases and J lost 4, with 13 bases in between. The CDR3 contains 15 residues. The CDR3 sequence is CASSYLDSFTGELFF. DNA for the CDR3: TGTGCCAGCAGTTATCTCGACAGTTTCACCGGGGAGCTGTTTTTT.

CDR3 sequence reads: CSADAQENTGELFF. The CDR3 coding sequence is TGCAGCGCCGACGCCCAGGAGAACACCGGGGAGCTGTTTTTT. The V call is TRBV29-1, the J call TRBJ2-2; no definite D call. Trimming removed 7 bases from V and 1 base from J, with 13 bases in between. CDR1 is SQVTM and CDR2 is ANQGSEA in the germline V gene. The CDR3 loop spans 14 amino acids.